This TCR beta chain comes out of a study of blood T cells in healthy people across ages. Comment on this clonotype: Its specificity is unknown.

The use of a sample-barcoded 5' primer and a J-beta primer mix characterized a second PCR of about 7 to 12 cycles. A template-switch adaptor containing 12 random nucleotides labeled each cDNA molecule. TCRdb recomputed calls from the 5' RACE reads with MiXCR, one row per CDR3 protein. The sample holds 1,500,000 or so distinct CDR3 sequences, around 40% seen once. Germline V gene sequence: CDR1 MGHRA, CDR2 YSYEKL. The CDR3 runs 16 residues. General study findings and limits: Age showed a roughly linear inverse relationship with TCR beta diversity per million T cells. Fewer expanded clones and more diversity marked long-lived versus aged donors.

The source of this sequence is a woman aged 18-29 years in good health. Sequencing used blood. V and J are TRBV4-1 and TRBJ2-5; 10 bases align to TRBD1. The end of the DNA aligns better with TRBJ2-7, so the J call may be wrong. The CDR3 spells CASSQFGQGGAYEQYF. The CDR3 region has the DNA TGCGCCAGCAGCCAATTTGGACAGGGGGGCGCCTACGAGCAGTACTTC.